This T cell receptor (beta chain) was observed in a study of post-analysis software for immune sequencing data. Overall study context: The patients showed relapsing-remitting, secondary progressive and progressive-relapsing multiple sclerosis courses. Findings and caveats of the study: Samples from one preparation batch, clustered by F measure, grouped strongly together. Relative to controls, patients had about five TRBV segments at higher frequency, with TRBV5-6, TRBV5-1 and TRBV20-1 among these. For normalized Chao1 diversity, multiple sclerosis patients scored significantly lower than controls did.

V lost 3 bases, J lost 3 bases, and 2 bases stayed unmatched. The CDR3 sequence is 14 residues long. In germline, CDR1 is SGHTA, CDR2 FQGNSA. Unique-molecular-identifier-tagged TCR beta cDNA libraries were used. TCRdb re-derived calls from the PCR reads in MiXCR, one entry per CDR3 protein. This table holds around 150,000 distinct CDR3 sequences, about 37% found once. A remark on this clonotype: Its antigen remains unidentified.

V usage is TRBV7-2 and J usage is TRBJ2-7; 10 bases map to TRBD1. This clonotype was obtained from a girl between 5 and 17 years old with multiple sclerosis. The sample consisted of blood, taken after autologous hematopoietic stem cell transplantation. As DNA, the CDR3 is TGTGCCAGCAGCTTGGGGGACAGGGGCTACGAGCAGTACTTC. Amino acids: CASSLGDRGYEQYF. The variable domain in full, with the rest retrieved from reference TRBV7-2 and TRBJ2-7, is GAGVSQSPSNKVTEKGKDVELRCDPISGHTALYWYRQSLGQGLEFLIYFQGNSAPDKSGLPSDRFSAERTGGSVSTLTIQRTQQEDSAVYLCASSLGDRGYEQYFGPGTRLTVT.